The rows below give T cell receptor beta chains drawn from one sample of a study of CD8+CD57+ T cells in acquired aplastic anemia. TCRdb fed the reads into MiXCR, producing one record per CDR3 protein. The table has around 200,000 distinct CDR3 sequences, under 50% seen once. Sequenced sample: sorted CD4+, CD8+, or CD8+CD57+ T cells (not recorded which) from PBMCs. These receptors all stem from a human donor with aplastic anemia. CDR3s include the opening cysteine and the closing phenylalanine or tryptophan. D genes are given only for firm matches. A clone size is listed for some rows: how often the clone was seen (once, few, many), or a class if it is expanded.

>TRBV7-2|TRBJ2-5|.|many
TGTGCCAGCAGCTCCTCCCTTAGCGAGACCCAGTACTTC
CASSSSLSETQYF
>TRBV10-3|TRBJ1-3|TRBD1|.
TGTGCCATCAGTGCTAACACAGGGGGGGACCTCTGGAAACACCATATATTT
CAISANTGGDLWKHHIF
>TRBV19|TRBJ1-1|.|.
TGTGCCAGTAGTATTTCGGTACGAGGTGAAGCTTTCTTT
CASSISVRGEAFF
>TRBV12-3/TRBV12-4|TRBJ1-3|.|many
TGTGCCAGCAGTTTCGGTCGGATCTCTGGAAACACCATATATTTT
CASSFGRISGNTIYF
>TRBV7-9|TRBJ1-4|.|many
TGTGCCAGCAGCCTCACGGGGGGTAATGAAAAACTGTTTTTT
CASSLTGGNEKLFF
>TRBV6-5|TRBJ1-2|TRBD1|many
TGTGCCAGCAGTTACTCGATTCAGGGGGCAAGTGGCTACACCTTC
CASSYSIQGASGYTF
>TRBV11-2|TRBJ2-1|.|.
TGTGCCAGCAGCCGGAGGTTGTGGGGGGCCTTGTTCAATGAGCAGTTCTTC
CASSRRLWGALFNEQFF
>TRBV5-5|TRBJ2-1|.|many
TGTGCCAGCAGCCTAGGGCCCCCGCCCAATGAGCAGTTCTTC
CASSLGPPPNEQFF
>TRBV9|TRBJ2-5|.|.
TGTGCCAGCAGCGCCCAGATAGGGGGAGCCCAAGAGACCCAGTACTTC
CASSAQIGGAQETQYF
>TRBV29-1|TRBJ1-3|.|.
TGCAGCGTTGAGGCTCCTGGAAACACCATATATTTT
CSVEAPGNTIYF
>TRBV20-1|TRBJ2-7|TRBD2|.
TGCAGTGGCCGAAGGACTAGCGGGGCAAACTCCGTCGAGCAGTACTTC
CSGRRTSGANSVEQYF
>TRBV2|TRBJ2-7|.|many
TGTGCCAGCAGTGAAGCGGTTCACGAGCAGTACTTC
CASSEAVHEQYF
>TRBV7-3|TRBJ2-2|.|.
TGTGCCAGCAGCTCGCAGACAGCCACCGGGGAGCTGTTTTTT
CASSSQTATGELFF
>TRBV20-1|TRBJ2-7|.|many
TGCAGTGCTAGAGATGGGGCAGCCTCCTACGAGCAGTACTTC
CSARDGAASYEQYF
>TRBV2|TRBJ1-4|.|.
TGTGCCAGCAGTGAATACGACGGGGAAAAACTGTTTTTT
CASSEYDGEKLFF
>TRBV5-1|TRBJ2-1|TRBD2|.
TGCGCCAGCAGCCTGACTAGCGGCCACTACAATGAGCAGTTCTTC
CASSLTSGHYNEQFF
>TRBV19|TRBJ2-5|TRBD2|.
TGTGCCAGTAGTATGTCAGTAGCGGGGGGACAAGAGACCCAGTACTTC
CASSMSVAGGQETQYF
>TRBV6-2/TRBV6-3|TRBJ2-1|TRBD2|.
TGTGCCAGCAGACGCGGGGGGGACACGGATGAGCAGTTCTTC
CASRRGGDTDEQFF
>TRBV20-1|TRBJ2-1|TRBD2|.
TGCAGTGCTAGGAAGACTAGCGGAACTTACAATGAGCAGTTCTTC
CSARKTSGTYNEQFF
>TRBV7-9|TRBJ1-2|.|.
TGTGCCAGCAGCTTAGTCTACGGGGGCTACACCTTC
CASSLVYGGYTF
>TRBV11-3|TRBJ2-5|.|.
TGTGCCAGCAGCTTGACTGGGGCGGAAGAGACCCAGTACTTC
CASSLTGAEETQYF
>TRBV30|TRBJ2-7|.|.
TGTGCCTGGAGTGTAAGTCGGCCGGGGGAGCAGTACTTC
CAWSVSRPGEQYF
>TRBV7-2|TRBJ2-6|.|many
TGTGCCAGCAGCTCCCGAGGTGGGGCCAACGTCCTGACTTTC
CASSSRGGANVLTF
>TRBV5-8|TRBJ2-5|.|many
TGTGCCAGCAGCCTGGGATCCGGGACGGGAGAGACCCAGTACTTC
CASSLGSGTGETQYF
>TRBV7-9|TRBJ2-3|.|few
TGTGCCAGCAGCTTAGCTCCGTCGGATACGCAGTATTTT
CASSLAPSDTQYF
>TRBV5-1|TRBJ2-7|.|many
TGCGCCAGCAGGTCTACCCCGAGTTCAACCTACGAGCAGTACTTC
CASRSTPSSTYEQYF
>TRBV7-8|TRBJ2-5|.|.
TGTGCCAGCAGCGTCGACACGGAAGAGACCCAGTACTTC
CASSVDTEETQYF
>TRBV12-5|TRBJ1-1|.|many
TGTGCTAGTGGTTTGCGGGACTCGGGGGCCACTGAAGCTTTCTTT
CASGLRDSGATEAFF
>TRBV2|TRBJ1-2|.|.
TGTGCCAGCAGTGACACTACAGTCACTAACTATGGCTACACCTTC
CASSDTTVTNYGYTF
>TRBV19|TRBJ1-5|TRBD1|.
TGTGCCACTACGGGGACAGCAACCAATCAGCCCCAGCATTTT
CATTGTATNQPQHF
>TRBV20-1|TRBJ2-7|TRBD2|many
TGCAGTGCTAGAGCTATTAGCGGGAGCCACGAGCAGTACTTC
CSARAISGSHEQYF
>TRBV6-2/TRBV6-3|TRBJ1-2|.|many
TGTGCCAGCAGCTACGAAGCCTATGGCTACACCTTC
CASSYEAYGYTF
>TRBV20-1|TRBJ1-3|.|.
TGCAGTGTTAGCGGCGACATCCTCTCTGGAAACACCATATATTTT
CSVSGDILSGNTIYF
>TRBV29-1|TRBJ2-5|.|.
TGCAGCGCTAGGGGGATAGCGGTGGGGGAGACCCAGTACTTC
CSARGIAVGETQYF
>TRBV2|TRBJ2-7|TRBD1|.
TGTGCCAGCAGACGCCCCCGGACAGGGAACTCCTACGAGCAGTACTTC
CASRRPRTGNSYEQYF
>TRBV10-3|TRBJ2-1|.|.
TGTGCCATCAGTGAGGGTGGCCCCGGACAGCCCTACAATGAGCAGTTCTTC
CAISEGGPGQPYNEQFF
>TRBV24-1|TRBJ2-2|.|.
TGTGCCACCAGTGATTCCGGGACGGTCACCGGGGAGCTGTTTTTT
CATSDSGTVTGELFF
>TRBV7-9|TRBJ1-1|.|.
TGTGCCAGCAGCTATAGGACGGTTGGAGCTTTCTTT
CASSYRTVGAFF